The clone carrying this T cell receptor beta chain was counted at least ten times. Sequenced by immunoSEQ multiplex PCR; TCRdb stores in-frame clones only, minus some. The data show 85,000 to 90,000 clones, approximately 86% seen once. The CDR3 has 13 amino acids. Between the trimmed V and J ends, which lost 4 bases and 10 bases, there was a span of 11 bases. Germline assignment: CDR1 LNHDA and CDR2 SQIVND (reference sequence). The sample is drawn from a study of control samples from healthy donors and cancer patients. The sample comprised blood. The clonotype originates from a man aged 30 to 39 in good health. The chain carries TRBV19 and TRBJ1-6; no clear D gene. The CDR3 loop reads CASSTGSGSPLHF. Here the CDR3 DNA reads TGTGCCAGTAGTACGGGGAGTGGCTCACCCCTCCACTTT.